This TCR beta chain emerged from a study of cytomegalovirus exposure and HLA in healthy donors. The overall study: Of several hundred genotyped donors, 80% to 85% grouped in the Caucasian-associated ancestry cluster. Study observations and caveats: A later analysis reportedly found that, within productive TCRs, an Asian-associated ancestry cluster had fewer N-insertions than the mean observed across the approximately 700 donors. Cytomegalovirus association was assigned to 170 or so TCR beta chains. Most of the TCR beta V segments (in an earlier analysis) were productive either about 87% or about 30% of the time.

The germline V and J ends were trimmed by 2 bases and 0 bases, with 20 bases remaining between them. The germline CDR1 and CDR2 sequences are LGHNA and YSLEER. This CDR3 region has 20 residues. With respect to this clone: Its specificity is unknown.

60 Vbeta and 13 Jbeta primers were used in PCR. Profiling relied on immunoSEQ multiplex PCR, and the TCRdb table lists in-frame clones only, not all of them. Of hundreds of thousands of clones in the sample, about 75% are singletons; the top ten hold 1.5% to 2%. Sequencing was done on a sample of PBMCs. This receptor was obtained from a male donor in good health and CMV-seronegative. V and J are TRBV4-3 and TRBJ2-6, with a possible D match to TRBD2 (6 bases). Here the CDR3 reads CASSQLGRGIESSGANVLTF. CDR3 coding DNA: TGCGCCAGCAGCCAACTCGGACGGGGGATTGAGAGCTCTGGGGCCAACGTCCTGACTTTC.